This TCR beta chain was obtained from a study of T cell responses to AZD1222 COVID-19 vaccine. Findings and caveats of the study: Donors in the cohort were predominantly white British and more often female, and clonal diversity was possibly underestimated. Elevations in Spike-specific TCR breadth and depth followed administration of two AZD1222 doses.

Of note for this clone: Antigen unknown.

Data came from immunoSEQ multiplex PCR; TCRdb stores just in-frame clones and leaves some out. The table shows tens of thousands of clones, with just over 85% occurring only once. The CDR3 length is 15 residues. Sequenced here: peripheral blood, sampled 28 days after the second AZD1222 dose. The receptor was isolated from an adult who received the AZD1222 COVID-19 vaccine. The V call is TRBV21-1, the J call TRBJ2-1; the D call of TRBD1 is as the table states it, not checked on the DNA. TRBV21-1 is labeled a pseudogene. This CDR3 reads CASSGPGHLDNEQFF. The CDR3 DNA sequence: TGTGCCAGCAGCGGTCCGGGACATCTCGACAATGAGCAGTTCTTC.